This T cell receptor (beta chain) came from a study of blood T cell repertoires in COVID-19. Study in general: The cDNA or gDNA used as material had been derived from T cells, B-cell-depleted T cells, or PBMCs.

The J segment lost 9 bases and the V segment lost 6 bases, leaving 4 bases of the junction unmatched. The CDR3 spans 12 residues. Germline CDR1 MNHEY, CDR2 SVGEGT. Per the original methods: Amplification from reference gene primers served as the basis for estimated nucleated cell counts. Profiling relied on immunoSEQ multiplex PCR, and the TCRdb table lists in-frame clones only, not all of them. V and J calls and clone size are those listed in that table; D and trimming were worked out from the DNA. The sample includes more than 150,000 clones, approximately 83% of them seen just once. In this sample, this clone turned up once.

The receptor comes from a man aged 65 to 79 who had recovered from COVID-19. Sequencing input: peripheral blood. V usage is TRBV6-2 or TRBV6-3 and J usage is TRBJ2-4, with 8 bases aligning to TRBD1. The CDR3 DNA follows: TGTGCCAGCAGCGGACAGGGTGTCATTCAGTACTTC. Translating gives CASSGQGVIQYF.